The next 15 T cell receptor beta chains were all read from a single sample in a study of blood T cell repertoires in COVID-19. Only in-frame clones appear in the TCRdb table, and some are missing; sequencing was by immunoSEQ multiplex PCR. The sample includes about 37,000 clones, 80% to 90% of them seen just once. Input material: peripheral blood. These receptors came from a human donor in a cohort sampled during active COVID-19.

The V and J genes are TRBV20-1 and TRBJ2-3, with TRBD2 identical over 10 bases. Germline V gene lookup returns CDR1 DFQATT and CDR2 SNEGSKA (reference sequence). With 3 bases clipped from V and 2 bases from J, the junction kept 2 bases outside the gene matches. The CDR3 has 14 residues. The CDR3 is CSASLAGVTDTQYF. CDR3 bases: TGCAGTGCTAGTCTAGCGGGAGTCACAGATACGCAGTATTTT.

The chain recombines TRBV6-6 with TRBJ2-3; the D is unclear. Between the trimmed V and J ends, which lost 7 bases and 6 bases, there was a span of 17 bases. Germline loops: CDR1 MNHNY, CDR2 SVGAGI (reference sequence). There are 14 residues in the CDR3. The CDR3 reads CASTGPLASDTQYF. The CDR3 nucleotides are TGTGCCAGCACTGGCCCGCTCGCTTCGGATACGCAGTATTTT.

The chain carries TRBV7-2 and TRBJ2-5; 10 bases are shared with TRBD2. Germline V lookup: CDR1 SGHTA, CDR2 FQGNSA. The CDR3 has 15 residues. The J segment lost 2 bases and the V segment lost 5 bases, leaving 5 bases of the junction unmatched. CDR3 region: CASSPQRGGQETQYF. The CDR3 DNA follows: TGTGCCAGCAGCCCCCAGCGGGGGGGGCAAGAGACCCAGTACTTC.

This chain uses TRBV23-1 with TRBJ2-7; D is uncertain. TRBV23-1 has ORF status, its function being uncertain. V was shortened by 5 bases and J by 11 bases, with 7 bases between the two germline ends. The CDR3 has 9 residues. The CDR3 spells CASSTLEYF. DNA of the CDR3: TGCGCCAGCAGTACTCTGGAGTACTTC.

This chain connects TRBV4-1 to TRBJ2-5; 9 bases match TRBD2. Germline V gene sequence: CDR1 MGHRA, CDR2 YSYEKL. The ends lost 4 bases at V and 9 bases at J; junction bases unmatched: 21. This CDR3 is built from 18 residues. The CDR3 DNA reads as TGCGCCAGCAGCCTTAGCGGGGGACCTACAACCTCCAAGAGACCCCAGTACTTC. Amino acids: CASSLSGGPTTSKRPQYF.

This chain uses TRBV18 with TRBJ1-2; 9 positions match TRBD1. The CDR3 covers 17 residues. Per the germline V gene, CDR1 is KGHSH and CDR2 is LQKENI. Trimming cost V 3 bases and J 3 bases; bases outside gene matches: 11. The CDR3 sequence: CASSPRTGEGGYYGYTF. CDR3 DNA: TGTGCCAGCTCACCTAGGACAGGGGAAGGGGGATACTATGGCTACACCTTC.

This clone was detected only once. This chain links TRBV11-2 with TRBJ2-5; D might be TRBD2 (7 bases). Trimming shortened V by 5 bases and J by 0 bases, and 16 bases separated the two germline ends. Germline-derived CDR1 and CDR2 are SGHAT and FQNNGV. This CDR3 is built from 16 residues. This chain's CDR3 is CASSRRGGGYQETQYF. CDR3 DNA sequence: TGTGCCAGCAGCCGGCGCGGCGGGGGCTACCAAGAGACCCAGTACTTC.

J is TRBJ2-7 and V is TRBV9, with 8 bases identical to TRBD2. In germline, CDR1 is SGDLS, CDR2 YYNGEE. Germline trimming cut 7 bases from V and 6 bases from J; bases unmatched to any gene: 9. The CDR3 is 13 residues long. The CDR3 nucleotides are TGTGCCAGCGGCGGGGGGCAAACGGGCGAGCAGTACTTC. It codes for CASGGGQTGEQYF.

The rearrangement links TRBV7-9 to TRBJ1-2; 7 bases line up with TRBD1. V shed 5 bases, J shed 2 bases, and the junction held 8 bases outside the gene matches. CDR1 is SEHNR, CDR2 FQNEAQ, per germline (reference sequence). The CDR3 covers 15 residues. Here the CDR3 DNA reads TGTGCCAGCAGCGATACCTCGACAGGGAACTATGGCTACACCTTC. It translates to CASSDTSTGNYGYTF.

The chain has TRBV5-4 and TRBJ1-2; perhaps TRBD1 as D (6 bases). Trimming pared 4 bases from V and 5 bases from J, leaving 21 bases between. The CDR3 covers 16 residues. Per germline, CDR1 SGHNT and CDR2 YYREEE (reference sequence). The CDR3 DNA follows: TGTGCCAGCAGCCTGTGGCGAGGACAGACGGGGTATGGCTACACCTTC. Protein: CASSLWRGQTGYGYTF.

The genes are TRBV7-2 and TRBJ2-1; a possible D gene is TRBD2 (5 bases). Germline CDR1 and CDR2: SGHTA and FQGNSA. Trimming removed 5 bases at V and 4 bases at J, with 15 bases between. The CDR3 consists of 15 residues. Here the CDR3 reads CASSRRAGQYNEQFF. The CDR3 DNA follows: TGTGCCAGCAGCCGTAGGGCGGGCCAGTACAATGAGCAGTTCTTC.

The chain combines TRBV7-9 with TRBJ1-5; D unclear. CDR1 SEHNR and CDR2 FQNEAQ come from the germline V gene (reference sequence). This CDR3 spans 12 amino acids. Trimming pared 5 bases from V and 7 bases from J, leaving 9 bases between. The CDR3 coding sequence is TGTGCCAGCAGCCGCCCTGAGCAGCCCCAGCATTTT. Protein: CASSRPEQPQHF.

The V call is TRBV5-6, the J call TRBJ2-1, with 11 bases that match TRBD1. CDR1 and CDR2 (germline): SGHDT, YYEEEE. The V gene end was trimmed by 2 bases and the J gene end by 3 bases; junction bases not matched to a gene: 7. This CDR3 is 17 amino acids long. DNA for the CDR3: TGTGCCAGCAGCTTCCAGTGGACAGGGGGCTTCTACAATGAGCAGTTCTTC. Translated, it gives CASSFQWTGGFYNEQFF.

This sequence joins TRBV27 and TRBJ2-1, with 9 bases aligning to TRBD2. Per germline, CDR1 MNHEY and CDR2 SMNVEV (reference sequence). Trimming cost V 7 bases and J 0 bases; bases outside gene matches: 13. The CDR3 totals 18 residues. This CDR3 is CASKAGSGRRSSYNEQFF. The CDR3 DNA reads TGTGCCAGCAAGGCAGGGAGCGGGAGGCGAAGCTCCTACAATGAGCAGTTCTTC.

This clone has more than one count but fewer than ten. The rearrangement uses TRBV2 and TRBJ1-2; D unresolved. CDR1 is SNHLY and CDR2 is FYNNEI in the germline V gene. V was clipped by 3 bases and J by 6 bases, with 11 bases between them. The CDR3 consists of 13 residues. The CDR3 nucleotides read TGTGCCAGCAGTGAGACCCGGGGAGATGGCTACACCTTC. The encoded protein is CASSETRGDGYTF.